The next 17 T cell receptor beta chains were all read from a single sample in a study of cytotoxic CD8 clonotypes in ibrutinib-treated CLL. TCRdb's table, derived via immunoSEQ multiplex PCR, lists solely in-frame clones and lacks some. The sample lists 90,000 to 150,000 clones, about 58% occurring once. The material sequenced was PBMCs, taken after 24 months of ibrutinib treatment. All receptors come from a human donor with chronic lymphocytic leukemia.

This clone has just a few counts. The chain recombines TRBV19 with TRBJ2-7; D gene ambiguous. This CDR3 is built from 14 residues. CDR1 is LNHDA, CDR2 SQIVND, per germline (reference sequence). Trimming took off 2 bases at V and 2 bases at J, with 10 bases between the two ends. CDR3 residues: CASSIRPGPYEQYF. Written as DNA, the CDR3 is TGTGCCAGTAGTATACGGCCAGGCCCCTACGAGCAGTACTTC.

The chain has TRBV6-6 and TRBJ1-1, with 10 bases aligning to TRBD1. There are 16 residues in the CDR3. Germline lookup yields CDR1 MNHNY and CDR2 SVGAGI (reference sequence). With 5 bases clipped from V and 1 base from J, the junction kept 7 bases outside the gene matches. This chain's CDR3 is CASSTDRGGRNTEAFF. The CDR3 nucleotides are TGTGCCAGCAGTACGGACAGGGGGGGAAGGAACACTGAAGCTTTCTTT.

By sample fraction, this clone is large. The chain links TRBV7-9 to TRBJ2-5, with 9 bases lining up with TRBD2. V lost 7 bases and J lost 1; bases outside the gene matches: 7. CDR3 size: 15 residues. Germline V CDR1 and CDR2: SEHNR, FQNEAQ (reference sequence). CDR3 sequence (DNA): TGTGCCAGCAACATTTTAGCGGGGGCCCAAGAGACCCAGTACTTC. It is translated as CASNILAGAQETQYF.

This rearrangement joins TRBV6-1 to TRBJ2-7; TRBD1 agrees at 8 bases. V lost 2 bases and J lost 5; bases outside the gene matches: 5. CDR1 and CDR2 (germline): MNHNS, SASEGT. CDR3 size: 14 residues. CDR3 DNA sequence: TGTGCCAGCAGTGAACCCAGGGGGCGGAACGAGCAGTACTTC. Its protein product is CASSEPRGRNEQYF.

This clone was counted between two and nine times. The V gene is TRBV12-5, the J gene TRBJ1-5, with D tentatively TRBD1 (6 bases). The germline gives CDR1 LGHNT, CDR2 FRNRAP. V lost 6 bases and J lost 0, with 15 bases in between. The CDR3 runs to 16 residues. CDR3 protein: CASGTGTLLSNQPQHF. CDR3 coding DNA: TGTGCTAGTGGAACAGGGACACTACTTAGCAATCAGCCCCAGCATTTT.

The CDR3 coding sequence is TGCGCCAGCTCCGAGACTAGCGGGGGCTCAGGAACCGGGGAGCTGTTTTTT. This translates into CASSETSGGSGTGELFF. V and J are TRBV5-1 and TRBJ2-2; 12 bases fit TRBD2. Trimming took 7 bases from V and 5 from J; bases not matched to a gene: 12. Germline V CDR1 and CDR2: SGHRS, YFSETQ. This CDR3 has 17 amino acids.

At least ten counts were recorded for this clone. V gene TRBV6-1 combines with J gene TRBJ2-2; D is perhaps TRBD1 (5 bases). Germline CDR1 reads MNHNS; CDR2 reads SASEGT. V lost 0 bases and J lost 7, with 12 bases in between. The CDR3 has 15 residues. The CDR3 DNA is TGTGCCAGCAGTGAAGCGGTCAGGGTAGGCGGGGAGCTGTTTTTT. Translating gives CASSEAVRVGGELFF.

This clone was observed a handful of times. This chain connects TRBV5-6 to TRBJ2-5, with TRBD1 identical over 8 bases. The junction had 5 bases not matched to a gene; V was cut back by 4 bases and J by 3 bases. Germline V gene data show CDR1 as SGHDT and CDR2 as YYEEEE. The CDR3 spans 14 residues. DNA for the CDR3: TGTGCCAGCAGCGAGATGGGACAGGAAGAGACCCAGTACTTC. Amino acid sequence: CASSEMGQEETQYF.

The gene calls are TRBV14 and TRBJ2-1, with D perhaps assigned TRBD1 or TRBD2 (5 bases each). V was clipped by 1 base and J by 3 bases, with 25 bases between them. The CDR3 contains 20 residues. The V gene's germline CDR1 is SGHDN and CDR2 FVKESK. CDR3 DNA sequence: TGTGCCAGCAGCCAAGGTCTCGGCCCTTGGGGCGCCGGGGTCTACAATGAGCAGTTCTTC. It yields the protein CASSQGLGPWGAGVYNEQFF.

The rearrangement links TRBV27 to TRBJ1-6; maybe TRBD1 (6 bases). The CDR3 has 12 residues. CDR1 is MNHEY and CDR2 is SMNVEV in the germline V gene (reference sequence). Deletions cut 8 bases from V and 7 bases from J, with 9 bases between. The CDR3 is CASGQINSPLHF. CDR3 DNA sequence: TGTGCCAGCGGACAGATCAATTCACCCCTCCACTTT.

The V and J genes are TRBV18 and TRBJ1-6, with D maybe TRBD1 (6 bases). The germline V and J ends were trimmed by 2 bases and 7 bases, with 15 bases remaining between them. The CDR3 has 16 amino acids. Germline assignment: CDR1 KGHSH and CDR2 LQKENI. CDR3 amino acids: CASSPRTATLNSPLHF. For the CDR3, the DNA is TGTGCCAGCTCACCAAGGACAGCCACCCTGAATTCACCCCTCCACTTT.

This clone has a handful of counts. The CDR3 loop is CASSQGQYEGYTF. In DNA, the CDR3 is TGTGCCAGCAGCCAGGGACAGTATGAAGGCTACACCTTC. V and J are TRBV7-3 and TRBJ1-2; TRBD1 agrees at 7 bases. The length of the CDR3 is 13 residues. Trimming at V came to 5 bases and at J to 8 bases, leaving 8 bases not matched to a gene. Germline loops: CDR1 SGHTA, CDR2 FQGTGA. The full variable domain, its missing parts supplied by reference TRBV7-3 and TRBJ1-2, is GAGVSQTPSNKVTEKGKYVELRCDPISGHTALYWYRQSLGQGPEFLIYFQGTGAADDSGLPNDRFFAVRPEGSVSTLKIQRTERGDSAVYLCASSQGQYEGYTFGSGTRLTVV.

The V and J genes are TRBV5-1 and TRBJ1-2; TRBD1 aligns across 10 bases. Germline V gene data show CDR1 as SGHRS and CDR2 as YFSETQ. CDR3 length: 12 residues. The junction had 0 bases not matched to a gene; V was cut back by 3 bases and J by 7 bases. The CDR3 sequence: CASSWDRGGYTF. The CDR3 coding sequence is TGCGCCAGCAGCTGGGACAGGGGTGGCTACACCTTC.

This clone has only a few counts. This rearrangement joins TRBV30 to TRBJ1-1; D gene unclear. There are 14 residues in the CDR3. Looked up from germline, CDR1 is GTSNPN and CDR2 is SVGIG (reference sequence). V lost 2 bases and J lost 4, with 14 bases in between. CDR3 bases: TGTGCCTGGAGTAAGGGCCGGGCAGGCACTGAAGCTTTCTTT. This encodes CAWSKGRAGTEAFF. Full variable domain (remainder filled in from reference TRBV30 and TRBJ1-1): SQTIHQWPATLVQPVGSPLSLECTVEGTSNPNLYWYRQAAGRGLQLLFYSVGIGQISSEVPQNLSASRPQDRQFILSSKKLLLSDSGFYLCAWSKGRAGTEAFFGQGTRLTVV.

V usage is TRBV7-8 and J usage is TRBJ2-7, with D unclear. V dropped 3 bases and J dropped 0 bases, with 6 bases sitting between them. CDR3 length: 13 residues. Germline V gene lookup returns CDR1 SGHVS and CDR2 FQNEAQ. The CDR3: CASSFSSSYEQYF. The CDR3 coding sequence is TGTGCCAGCAGCTTTTCTAGCTCCTACGAGCAGTACTTC.

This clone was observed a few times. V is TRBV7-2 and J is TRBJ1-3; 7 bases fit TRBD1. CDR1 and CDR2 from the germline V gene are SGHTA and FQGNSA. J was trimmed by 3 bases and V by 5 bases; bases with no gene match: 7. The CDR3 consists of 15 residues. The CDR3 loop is CASSISTGSGNTIYF. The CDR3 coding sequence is TGTGCCAGCAGCATCTCGACAGGGAGTGGAAACACCATATATTTT.

The CDR3 nucleotides are TGTGCCAGCAGCGTAGGACAGGGGAAAGGAAACACCATATATTTT. It codes for CASSVGQGKGNTIYF. This sequence joins TRBV5-6 and TRBJ1-3; 9 bases match TRBD1. From germline, CDR1 is SGHDT and CDR2 YYEEEE. J was trimmed by 4 bases and V by 4 bases; bases with no gene match: 6. CDR3 size: 15 residues.